The 5 T cell receptor beta chains presented below share a single source sample, sequenced in a study of cytomegalovirus exposure and HLA in healthy donors. Use of 60 Vbeta and 13 Jbeta primers characterized the PCR. Data came from immunoSEQ multiplex PCR; TCRdb stores just in-frame clones and leaves some out. The profile shows 200,000 to 250,000 clones, 65% to 85% of them singletons. The sample taken for sequencing was PBMCs. These receptors all stem from a boy younger than 10 in good health and CMV-seronegative.

The chain combines TRBV5-1 with TRBJ1-4, with D unclear. The CDR3 loop spans 14 amino acids. Germline CDR1 is SGHRS and CDR2 is YFSETQ. With 0 bases removed from V and 7 bases from J, the gap between germline ends came to 10 bases. CDR3 bases: TGCGCCAGCAGCTTGGACCGGGAGGGTGAAAAACTGTTTTTT. It translates to CASSLDREGEKLFF. The full variable domain, with the rest looked up from reference TRBV5-1 and TRBJ1-4, is KAGVTQTPRYLIKTRGQQVTLSCSPISGHRSVSWYQQTPGQGLQFLFEYFSETQRNKGNFPGRFSGRQFSNSRSEMNVSTLELGDSALYLCASSLDREGEKLFFGSGTQLSVL.

The chain couples TRBV19 to TRBJ1-5; no clear D. V shed 3 bases and J shed 5 bases, with 8 bases lying between them. The CDR3 consists of 13 residues. Germline V gives CDR1 LNHDA, CDR2 SQIVND (reference sequence). The CDR3 reads CASSIYSHQPQHF. The CDR3 nucleotides are TGTGCCAGTAGTATTTACAGTCATCAGCCCCAGCATTTT.

The genes are TRBV19 and TRBJ2-2; D call uncertain. The V end lost 6 bases, the J end lost 1 base, and 6 bases lay between the germline ends. Looked up from germline, CDR1 is LNHDA and CDR2 is SQIVND (reference sequence). CDR3 size: 13 residues. The CDR3 loop is CASRAVNTGELFF. Written as DNA, the CDR3 is TGTGCCAGTAGAGCCGTGAACACCGGGGAGCTGTTTTTT. The whole variable domain, filled in from reference TRBV19 and TRBJ2-2, reads DGGITQSPKYLFRKEGQNVTLSCEQNLNHDAMYWYRQDPGQGLRLIYYSQIVNDFQKGDIAEGYSVSREKKESFPLTVTSAQKNPTAFYLCASRAVNTGELFFGEGSRLTVL.

V usage is TRBV25-1 and J usage is TRBJ1-2; D uncertain. Germline assignment: CDR1 MGHDK and CDR2 SYGVNS. The length of the CDR3 is 11 residues. Trimming pared 4 bases from V and 4 bases from J, leaving 4 bases between. Here the CDR3 reads CASSGRYGYTF. CDR3 bases: TGTGCCAGCAGTGGTCGCTATGGCTACACCTTC.

The gene calls are TRBV5-6 and TRBJ2-7; 7 bases fit TRBD1. Per germline, CDR1 SGHDT and CDR2 YYEEEE. The CDR3 spans 15 residues. J lost 3 bases, V lost 2 bases, and 8 bases had no gene match. The CDR3 reads CASSFGQVEIYEQYF. CDR3 DNA: TGTGCCAGCAGCTTCGGACAGGTCGAAATCTACGAGCAGTACTTC. Full variable domain (rest looked up from reference TRBV5-6 and TRBJ2-7): DAGVTQSPTHLIKTRGQQVTLRCSPKSGHDTVSWYQQALGQGPQFIFQYYEEEERQRGNFPDRFSGHQFPNYSSELNVNALLLGDSALYLCASSFGQVEIYEQYFGPGTRLTVT.